One and the same sample provided the 8 T cell receptor beta chains below, sequenced in a study of cytomegalovirus exposure and HLA in healthy donors. Primers for the PCR totalled 60 Vbeta and 13 Jbeta. The assay was immunoSEQ multiplex PCR, and TCRdb's table has in-frame clones only and misses some. The repertoire includes roughly 98,000 clones, roughly 80% of them detected once, and about 8.3% sits in the top ten. Source material: PBMCs. These TCRs come from a female donor in good health and CMV-seronegative.

This clone was seen a handful of times. The chain joins TRBV28 to TRBJ1-1; 7 bases agree with TRBD1. The CDR3 length is 15 residues. Trimming took 3 bases from V and 0 from J; bases not matched to a gene: 4. Germline V lookup: CDR1 MDHEN, CDR2 SYDVKM. CDR3 DNA sequence: TGTGCCAGCAGTTTCACAGGGGCCCTGAACACTGAAGCTTTCTTT. It translates to CASSFTGALNTEAFF.

The rearrangement uses TRBV7-6 and TRBJ2-7; possibly TRBD2 for D (5 bases). V was clipped by 5 bases and J by 1 base, with 12 bases between them. The CDR3 loop spans 14 amino acids. From germline, CDR1 is SGHVS and CDR2 FNYEAQ. CDR3 coding DNA: TGTGCCAGCAGCCTCGGGGTCTATTCCTACGAGCAGTACTTC. This translates into CASSLGVYSYEQYF.

The chain employs TRBV11-3 and TRBJ2-5; D unresolved. The end of the DNA fits TRBJ2-7 better, so the J call may be wrong. CDR3 length: 10 amino acids. Germline CDR1 is SGHNT and CDR2 is YENEEA. CDR3 DNA: TGTGCCAGCAGACCTCTCGAGCAGTACTTC. Amino acid sequence: CASRPLEQYF.

This rearrangement joins TRBV7-9 to TRBJ1-6; no definite D call. Germline-derived CDR1 and CDR2 are SEHNR and FQNEAQ (reference sequence). V was cut by 5 bases and J by 7 bases, with 6 bases left in between. The CDR3 totals 12 residues. The DNA of the CDR3 is TGTGCCAGCAGCCTTGAGAATTCACCCCTCCACTTT. Its translation: CASSLENSPLHF.

This chain connects TRBV11-3 to TRBJ2-2, with D possibly being TRBD2 (5 bases). Trimming took off 5 bases at V and 4 bases at J, with 17 bases between the two ends. CDR1 is SGHNT, CDR2 YENEEA, per germline. The CDR3 contains 16 residues. The CDR3 sequence is CASSPRGFTGTGELFF. For the CDR3, the DNA is TGTGCCAGCAGCCCGCGAGGGTTCACGGGCACCGGGGAGCTGTTTTTT. Based on the CDR3 plus reference TRBV11-3 and TRBJ2-2, the full variable domain is EAGVVQSPRYKIIEKKQPVAFWCNPISGHNTLYWYLQNLGQGPELLIRYENEEAVDDSQLPKDRFSAERLKGVDSTLKIQPAELGDSAVYLCASSPRGFTGTGELFFGEGSRLTVL.

The table lists this clone with a few counts. CDR3 in DNA: TGTGCCAGCCTCGAGGGGGGGCAGAACACTGAAGCTTTCTTT. It yields the protein CASLEGGQNTEAFF. The gene calls are TRBV7-6 and TRBJ1-1, with a weak D call TRBD1 (6 bases). Germline-derived CDR1 and CDR2 are SGHVS and FNYEAQ. Trimming removed 8 bases from V and 1 base from J, with 14 bases in between. This CDR3 comprises 14 residues. Full variable domain (outside the CDR3, taken from reference TRBV7-6 and TRBJ1-1): GAGVSQSPRYKVTKRGQDVALRCDPISGHVSLYWYRQALGQGPEFLTYFNYEAQQDKSGLPNDRFSAERPEGSISTLTIQRTEQRDSAMYRCASLEGGQNTEAFFGQGTRLTVV.

There are a few counts of this clone. The CDR3 here is CATRPGQAYYNEQFF. The CDR3 DNA reads as TGTGCCACCCGTCCGGGACAAGCGTACTACAATGAGCAGTTCTTC. The J gene is TRBJ2-1, the V gene TRBV6-5; weak D call: TRBD1 (6 bases). The length of the CDR3 is 15 residues. Trimming took off 10 bases at V and 3 bases at J, with 19 bases between the two ends. Germline loops: CDR1 MNHEY, CDR2 SVGAGI.

This clone was picked up a small number of times. The chain joins TRBV5-1 to TRBJ2-1; 7 bases align to TRBD1. The CDR3 runs to 15 residues. CDR1 is SGHRS and CDR2 is YFSETQ in the germline V gene. Unmatched junction bases numbered 9, after V lost 0 bases and J lost 9 bases. In DNA, the CDR3 is TGCGCCAGCAGCTTGGCCTTAGACAGGGTTACTGAGCAGTTCTTC. This codes for CASSLALDRVTEQFF.